Below, one TCR beta chain is given with its context. Its matching antigen is unknown. The data are from a study of vaccination effects on CD4 cells after COVID-19. Expansion of antigen-specific CD4+ T cells with viral peptide pools was carried out by the ViraFEST assay before sequencing. Cultured cells yielded isolated CD4+ T cells after 10 days. People in the vaccine group had not been infected with SARS-CoV-2 before, and their nucleocapsid antibodies were negative. Profiling relied on immunoSEQ multiplex PCR, and the TCRdb table lists in-frame clones only, not all of them. The data contain 20,000 to 25,000 clones, roughly 70% of them singletons. V trimming: 0 bases; J trimming: 7 bases; junction bases outside the gene matches: 3. Germline values: CDR1 SGHKS, CDR2 YYEKEE (reference sequence). This CDR3 contains 14 residues.

V gene TRBV5-5 combines with J gene TRBJ2-7; 11 nucleotides line up with TRBD2. The specimen was CD4+ T cells from PBMCs cultured with HCoV-NL63 spike peptides, collected before COVID-19 vaccination. This sequence originates from a human donor who received a COVID-19 vaccine. CDR3: CASSLGLAGGEQYF. CDR3 bases: TGTGCCAGCAGCTTGGGGCTAGCGGGAGGTGAGCAGTACTTC. Full variable domain (rest looked up from reference TRBV5-5 and TRBJ2-7): DAGVTQSPTHLIKTRGQQVTLRCSPISGHKSVSWYQQVLGQGPQFIFQYYEKEERGRGNFPDRFSARQFPNYSSELNVNALLLGDSALYLCASSLGLAGGEQYFGPGTRLTVT.